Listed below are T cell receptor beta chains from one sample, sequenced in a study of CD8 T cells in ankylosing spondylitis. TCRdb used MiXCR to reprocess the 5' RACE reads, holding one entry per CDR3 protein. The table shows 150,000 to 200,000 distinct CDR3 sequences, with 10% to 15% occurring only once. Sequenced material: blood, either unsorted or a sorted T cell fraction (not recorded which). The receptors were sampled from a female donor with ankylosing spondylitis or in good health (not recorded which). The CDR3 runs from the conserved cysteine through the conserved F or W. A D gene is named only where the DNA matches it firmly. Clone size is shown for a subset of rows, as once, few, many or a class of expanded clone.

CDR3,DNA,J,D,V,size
CAISGSGRTYEQYF,TGTGCCATCAGTGGTAGCGGGAGGACCTACGAGCAGTACTTC,TRBJ2-7,TRBD2,TRBV10-3,-
CASSPQNHGYTF,TGTGCCAGTAGTCCCCAGAACCATGGCTACACCTTC,TRBJ1-2,-,TRBV19,few
CASSLRTGGILKETQYF,TGTGCCAGCAGCTTGAGGACAGGGGGGATACTAAAAGAGACCCAGTACTTC,TRBJ2-5,TRBD1,TRBV7-2,-
CASSLRGTWDEQFF,TGTGCCAGCAGTTTAAGAGGGACGTGGGATGAGCAGTTCTTC,TRBJ2-1,-,TRBV12-3/TRBV12-4,-
CSVQSGTSGYEQYF,TGCAGTGTTCAATCCGGGACTAGCGGCTACGAGCAGTACTTC,TRBJ2-7,TRBD2,TRBV20-1,many
CAWSALQGDEQYF,TGTGCCTGGAGTGCACTCCAGGGTGACGAGCAGTACTTC,TRBJ2-7,-,TRBV30,many
CSARGWDRDPSGNTIYF,TGCAGCGCTCGAGGTTGGGACAGGGATCCCTCTGGAAACACCATATATTTT,TRBJ1-3,TRBD1,TRBV29-1,many
CASSPVRGSTDTQYF,TGTGCCAGCAGCCCTGTACGCGGGAGCACAGATACGCAGTATTTT,TRBJ2-3,-,TRBV7-3,-
CSATTGGRFNEKLFF,TGCAGTGCCACTACTGGCGGGAGGTTTAATGAAAAACTGTTTTTT,TRBJ1-4,-,TRBV20-1,few
CASSLFVGANYGYTF,TGTGCCAGCAGCTTATTCGTCGGAGCTAACTATGGCTACACCTTC,TRBJ1-2,-,TRBV7-2,many
CASSSDTISEQYF,TGCGCCAGCAGCTCTGACACAATTTCCGAGCAGTACTTC,TRBJ2-7,-,TRBV5-1,many
CASSPRTGANVLTF,TGTGCCAGCAGCCCACGGACTGGGGCCAACGTCCTGACTTTC,TRBJ2-6,-,TRBV5-6,-
CATERTGSSYEQYF,TGTGCCACCGAAAGGACAGGGAGCTCCTACGAGCAGTACTTC,TRBJ2-7,TRBD1,TRBV28,-
CASSGTSEYNEQFF,TGTGCCAGCTCCGGGACTAGCGAATACAATGAGCAGTTCTTC,TRBJ2-1,TRBD2,TRBV18,few
CASSSYSGTEAFF,TGTGCCAGCAGTTCCTATTCCGGCACTGAAGCTTTCTTT,TRBJ1-1,-,TRBV12-3/TRBV12-4,many
CAWTRQGPSGNTIYF,TGTGCCTGGACTAGACAGGGACCCTCTGGAAACACCATATATTTT,TRBJ1-3,TRBD1,TRBV30,many
CASSLRGSGGNKDAEAFF,TGTGCCAGCAGCTTACGAGGCTCAGGGGGGAACAAGGACGCTGAAGCTTTCTTT,TRBJ1-1,TRBD1,TRBV11-1,few
CASSPMGGVNTEAFF,TGTGCCAGCAGCCCCATGGGAGGGGTGAACACTGAAGCTTTCTTT,TRBJ1-1,-,TRBV7-3,many
CSARITSLTQYEQYF,TGCAGTGCCAGGATCACTAGCCTAACACAATACGAGCAGTACTTC,TRBJ2-7,-,TRBV20-1,many
CASSLRLTGGRQPQHF,TGTGCCAGCAGCTTACGTTTAACCGGGGGCAGACAGCCCCAGCATTTT,TRBJ1-5,-,TRBV7-2,many
CASSFVRGTQYF,TGTGCCAGCAGCTTTGTCAGGGGTACGCAGTATTTT,TRBJ2-3,-,TRBV7-2,few
CASSVRDSEQVETQYF,TGTGCCAGCAGCGTCCGGGACAGCGAGCAGGTAGAGACCCAGTACTTC,TRBJ2-5,TRBD1,TRBV9,many
CSATEQGAWSYEQYF,TGCAGTGCTACTGAACAGGGGGCTTGGTCCTACGAGCAGTACTTC,TRBJ2-7,TRBD1,TRBV20-1,many
CASSLVGRYGGELFF,TGTGCCAGCAGTTTGGTCGGGAGGTATGGCGGGGAGCTGTTTTTT,TRBJ2-2,TRBD2,TRBV12-3/TRBV12-4,many
CASSLAQGYGHTF,TGCGCCAGCAGCTTGGCTCAGGGGTATGGCCACACCTTC,TRBJ1-2,-,TRBV5-1,-
CASGRAGELFF,TGTGCCAGCGGGCGGGCCGGGGAGCTGTTTTTT,TRBJ2-2,-,TRBV4-2,few
CSAAVGWGTGGNDGNTIYF,TGCAGTGCTGCGGTCGGGTGGGGGACAGGGGGGAACGACGGAAACACCATATATTTT,TRBJ1-3,TRBD1,TRBV20-1,many
CASSLGVAGRSPLHF,TGTGCCAGCAGCTTAGGGGTCGCAGGGCGGTCACCCCTCCACTTT,TRBJ1-6,-,TRBV11-2,few
CASSVSDLMNTEAFF,TGTGCCAGCAGCGTATCAGACCTTATGAACACTGAAGCTTTCTTT,TRBJ1-1,-,TRBV9,many
CASQGRGKTDTQYF,TGTGCCAGTCAAGGTCGCGGGAAAACAGATACGCAGTATTTT,TRBJ2-3,-,TRBV19,many
CASNGQGRNEQFF,TGTGCCAGCAACGGACAGGGACGGAATGAGCAGTTCTTC,TRBJ2-1,TRBD1,TRBV7-2,few
CASSLGPRGEKLFF,TGTGCCAGCAGCTTAGGTCCACGGGGTGAAAAACTGTTTTTT,TRBJ1-4,-,TRBV7-9,many
CASSLEAGYNEQFF,TGTGCCAGCAGCTTAGAAGCGGGGTACAATGAGCAGTTCTTC,TRBJ2-1,TRBD2,TRBV11-2,few
CASSSTGDRSNEQFF,TGCGCCAGCAGCTCCACCGGGGACAGAAGCAATGAGCAGTTCTTC,TRBJ2-1,TRBD1,TRBV5-1,many
CASSGMGQVEEKLFF,TGCGCCAGCAGCGGAATGGGACAGGTCGAAGAAAAACTGTTTTTT,TRBJ1-4,TRBD1,TRBV5-1,few
CASSTDREGTQYF,TGTGCCAGCAGTACGGACAGGGAAGGAACGCAGTATTTT,TRBJ2-3,TRBD1,TRBV6-2/TRBV6-3,many
CASSLQSGQGSSEQYF,TGTGCCAGCAGCCTTCAGAGTGGACAGGGCTCTTCCGAGCAGTACTTC,TRBJ2-7,TRBD1,TRBV3-1,many
CASSRGSGVTDTQYF,TGTGCCAGCAGCCGCGGGAGTGGAGTCACAGATACGCAGTATTTT,TRBJ2-3,TRBD2,TRBV7-3,few
CASLGAGGRGEQFF,TGTGCCAGCCTGGGAGCGGGAGGACGAGGTGAGCAGTTCTTC,TRBJ2-1,TRBD2,TRBV6-1,many
CASSGRLRGVYQPQHF,TGTGCCAGCAGTGGAAGGCTCAGGGGGGTATATCAGCCCCAGCATTTT,TRBJ1-5,TRBD1,TRBV6-1,few
CSVTRSTDTQYF,TGCAGCGTGACTCGAAGCACAGATACGCAGTATTTT,TRBJ2-3,-,TRBV29-1,many
CASSLVGGFNEQFF,TGTGCCAGCAGCTTAGTTGGCGGGTTCAATGAGCAGTTCTTC,TRBJ2-1,-,TRBV7-2,few
CASSKHEGTDTQYF,TGTGCCAGCAGTAAGCACGAGGGCACAGATACGCAGTATTTT,TRBJ2-3,-,TRBV27,many
CASSYSAQRYSYEQYF,TGTGCCAGCAGTTACTCAGCTCAGAGGTACTCCTACGAGCAGTACTTC,TRBJ2-7,-,TRBV6-2/TRBV6-3,-
CASRRFRDRGQGSPLHF,TGTGCCAGCAGACGTTTCCGGGACAGGGGGCAAGGGTCACCCCTCCACTTT,TRBJ1-6,TRBD1,TRBV7-2,many
CSAPGLAGGAAYEQYF,TGCAGTGCTCCTGGACTAGCGGGAGGAGCGGCATACGAGCAGTACTTC,TRBJ2-7,TRBD2,TRBV20-1,-
CASSFRLAGITDTQYF,TGTGCCAGCAGTTTCAGGCTAGCGGGAATCACAGATACGCAGTATTTT,TRBJ2-3,TRBD2,TRBV12-3/TRBV12-4,-
CASSYSTRLAGVPDTQYF,TGTGCCAGCAGTTACTCTACCCGACTAGCGGGAGTTCCCGATACGCAGTATTTT,TRBJ2-3,TRBD2,TRBV6-5,many
CASSPLREARYEQYF,TGTGCCAGCTCACCACTGCGGGAGGCCCGCTACGAGCAGTACTTC,TRBJ2-7,TRBD2,TRBV18,-
CASSYSIRDEQYF,TGTGCCAGCAGTTACTCGATCCGGGACGAGCAGTACTTC,TRBJ2-7,-,TRBV6-5,many
CASSPGQASNYGYTF,TGTGCCAGCTCACCAGGACAGGCATCTAACTATGGCTACACCTTC,TRBJ1-2,TRBD1,TRBV18,many